This entry lists 5 T cell receptor beta chains sequenced from one sample in a study of cytomegalovirus exposure and HLA in healthy donors. A multiplex PCR was run with 60 Vbeta primers and 13 Jbeta primers. Produced via immunoSEQ multiplex PCR; TCRdb's table is partial and in-frame only. This sample has 130,000 to 150,000 clones; around 80% occur once, and the top ten carry 2.5% to 3%. The sequencing input was PBMCs. The receptor source for this set is a female donor in good health and CMV-seronegative.

The rearrangement joins TRBV5-4 to TRBJ2-7, with D perhaps TRBD2 (6 bases). V gave up 4 bases and J gave up 0 bases, with 14 bases separating them. The germline V gene has CDR1 SGHNT and CDR2 YYREEE (reference sequence). CDR3 length equals 15 residues. CDR3 nucleotide sequence: TGTGCCAGCAGCGTTAGCGGCAGAAGCTCCTACGAGCAGTACTTC. Translating it yields CASSVSGRSSYEQYF.

The chain uses TRBV29-1 and TRBJ1-2; D is uncertain. V lost 1 base to trimming and J lost 7 bases, with 7 bases between them. This CDR3 comprises 11 residues. Germline CDR1 reads SQVTM; CDR2 reads ANQGSEA. As DNA, the CDR3 is TGCAGCGTTGAAGTATCCTGTGGCTACACCTTC. Residues: CSVEVSCGYTF.

The chain joins TRBV4-3 to TRBJ2-6; the D is unclear. Germline loops: CDR1 LGHNA, CDR2 YSLEER. Trimming cost V 1 base and J 0 bases, with 7 bases left between them. The CDR3 totals 16 residues. The CDR3 sequence is CASSQVRGSGANVLTF. The CDR3 nucleotides read TGCGCCAGCAGCCAAGTCCGAGGCTCTGGGGCCAACGTCCTGACTTTC.

The gene calls are TRBV6-1 and TRBJ2-7; D might be TRBD2 (6 bases). Per germline, CDR1 MNHNS and CDR2 SASEGT. Trimming pared 4 bases from V and 7 bases from J, leaving 20 bases between. The CDR3 is 15 residues long. DNA for the CDR3: TGTGCCAGCAGTGGAAGGGACCCGCGGGCGGGGGAGCAGTACTTC. Protein product: CASSGRDPRAGEQYF.

This clone was detected only a few times. The chain recombines TRBV7-8 with TRBJ2-7; D is ambiguous. This CDR3 contains 16 residues. Germline V lookup: CDR1 SGHVS, CDR2 FQNEAQ. Trimming pared 5 bases from V and 3 bases from J, leaving 20 bases between. The DNA for the CDR3 is TGTGCCAGCAGCGCGACGTCGGGTGGAGTTAACTACGAGCAGTACTTC. Translation gives CASSATSGGVNYEQYF.